Listed below are T cell receptor beta chains from one sample, sequenced in a study of regulatory T cells in long-lasting Graves disease. From the multiplex PCR reads, TCRdb called clonotypes with MiXCR, one entry per CDR3 protein. The table lists some 500,000 distinct CDR3 sequences, around 15% of them singletons. The data also belong to a second study, concerning T cells in Graves' hyperthyroidism and ophthalmopathy.

Sample: peripheral blood mononuclear cells (PBMCs), taken at new diagnosis, from a patient treated with antithyroid drugs. Source of these receptors: a woman aged 35-65 years with Graves disease. Each CDR3 is given with its conserved first and last residue. D genes are given only for firm matches. Clone size is shown for a subset of rows, as once, few, many or a class of expanded clone.

j_gene	v_gene	abundance	d_gene	CDR3aa	CDR3nt
TRBJ2-7	TRBV19	NA	NA	CASSEYRVPYEQYF	TGTGCCAGTAGTGAATACAGGGTTCCCTACGAGCAGTACTTC
TRBJ2-1	TRBV12-3/TRBV12-4	NA	TRBD2	CASSRERGRSYNEQFF	TGTGCCAGCAGTCGAGAGCGGGGGCGCTCCTACAATGAGCAGTTCTTC
TRBJ2-6	TRBV2	few	TRBD1	CASRTGSGALSGANVLTF	TGTGCCAGCAGGACAGGGAGTGGGGCCCTCTCTGGGGCCAACGTCCTGACTTTC
TRBJ2-3	TRBV6-2/TRBV6-3	many	TRBD2	CASSYSRAGHTDTQYF	TGTGCCAGCAGTTACTCGAGAGCGGGGCACACAGATACGCAGTATTTT
TRBJ1-2	TRBV3-1	many	NA	CASSQEAGAGYGYTF	TGTGCCAGCAGCCAAGAAGCGGGAGCGGGCTATGGCTACACCTTC
TRBJ2-1	TRBV5-1	NA	NA	CASSFRTGTAYNEQFF	TGCGCCAGCAGCTTTCGTACCGGGACGGCATACAATGAGCAGTTCTTC
TRBJ1-4	TRBV5-1	NA	NA	CASSSQTTGNEKLFF	TGCGCCAGCAGCTCCCAGACAACGGGTAATGAAAAACTGTTTTTT
TRBJ2-5	TRBV12-3/TRBV12-4	many	TRBD1	CASSFQTGRFTETQYF	TGTGCCAGCAGTTTTCAGACAGGGCGGTTTACAGAGACCCAGTACTTC
TRBJ2-3	TRBV5-1	NA	NA	CASSLVAGEGHTQYF	TGCGCCAGCAGCTTGGTGGCCGGTGAGGGGCATACGCAGTATTTT
TRBJ1-1	TRBV2	many	NA	CAWRDLILNTEAFF	TGTGCCTGGAGGGACCTTATTTTGAACACTGAAGCTTTCTTT
TRBJ2-1	TRBV6-1	many	NA	CASGDTYNEQFF	TGTGCCAGCGGGGACACCTACAATGAGCAGTTCTTC
TRBJ2-3	TRBV2	many	TRBD2	CASSLLAGGGDTQYF	TGTGCCAGCAGTTTACTAGCGGGGGGGGGAGATACGCAGTATTTT
TRBJ1-2	TRBV9	many	NA	CASSVDARAVYGYTF	TGTGCCAGCAGCGTAGATGCCAGGGCGGTTTACGGCTACACCTTC
TRBJ2-4	TRBV5-1	many	TRBD1	CASSLWGTGDPAKNIQYF	TGCGCCAGCAGCTTGTGGGGGACAGGGGATCCGGCCAAAAACATTCAGTACTTC
TRBJ2-5	TRBV11-2	many	NA	CASKPEGREAQYF	TGTGCCAGCAAACCAGAGGGTAGGGAGGCCCAGTACTTC
TRBJ1-2	TRBV5-4	few	TRBD1	CASSQRQPGQATRGYTF	TGTGCCAGCAGCCAGAGACAACCGGGACAGGCCACCCGAGGCTACACCTTC
TRBJ1-5	TRBV2	many	NA	CASSEGRFNQPQHF	TGTGCCAGCAGTGAGGGGCGGTTCAATCAGCCCCAGCATTTT
TRBJ1-1	TRBV7-3	few	NA	CASSYLEIRGRQNTEAFF	TGTGCCAGCAGCTACTTAGAGATCCGGGGACGGCAGAACACTGAAGCTTTCTTT
TRBJ1-5	TRBV19	few	NA	CASNPPDQPQHF	TGTGCCAGTAATCCCCCCGATCAGCCCCAGCATTTT
TRBJ1-1	TRBV9	few	NA	CASSVGPGPEQGEAFF	TGTGCCAGCAGCGTAGGACCAGGGCCTGAACAAGGTGAAGCTTTCTTT
TRBJ1-4	TRBV14	NA	NA	CASSKSRAANEKLFF	TGTGCCAGCAGCAAGTCGAGGGCAGCTAATGAAAAACTGTTTTTT
TRBJ2-1	TRBV7-9	few	NA	CASSSTPGQYNEQFF	TGTGCCAGCAGCTCTACCCCAGGACAGTACAATGAGCAGTTCTTC
TRBJ1-1	TRBV5-1	many	NA	CASMIGRGNTEAFF	TGCGCCAGCATGATTGGCAGGGGTAACACTGAAGCTTTCTTT
TRBJ2-2	TRBV13	few	TRBD2	CASSPRAGYTGELFF	TGTGCCAGCAGCCCCAGAGCGGGGTACACCGGGGAGCTGTTTTTT
TRBJ2-3	TRBV29-1	many	NA	CSVDAAVDTQYF	TGCAGCGTTGACGCAGCTGTTGATACGCAGTATTTT
TRBJ2-2	TRBV19	few	NA	CASSPRSGRGNTGELFF	TGTGCCAGTAGTCCAAGGAGTGGGCGGGGGAACACCGGGGAGCTGTTTTTT